This T cell receptor beta chain was sequenced for a study of radiation and T cells in renal cell carcinoma. The CDR3 is made up of 13 amino acids. Trimming pared 1 base from V and 3 bases from J, leaving 7 bases between. Per the germline V gene, CDR1 is SEHNR and CDR2 is FQNEAQ (reference sequence). The time point here: blood 4 weeks post-SBRT, at nephrectomy. The treatment: 15 Gy SBRT to primary tumor, nephrectomy 4 weeks later. Blood was sampled at baseline, 2 weeks and 4 weeks after SBRT. Produced via immunoSEQ multiplex PCR; TCRdb's table is partial and in-frame only. The sample lists 140,000 to 150,000 clones, 86% occurring once.

The TCR comes from a woman between 45 and 60 years old with renal cell carcinoma. Sequenced material: blood, taken from a patient whose treatment included radiotherapy and nephrectomy. The chain joins TRBV7-9 to TRBJ2-7, with D uncertain. CDR3 protein: CASSLVWGYEQYF. The CDR3 DNA reads as TGTGCCAGCAGCTTAGTATGGGGCTACGAGCAGTACTTC.